One and the same sample provided the 23 T cell receptor beta chains below, sequenced in a study of blood T cells in healthy people across ages. Alongside a J-beta primer mix, a sample-barcoded 5' primer served in a second PCR lasting roughly 6 to 11 cycles. TCRdb processed the 5' RACE reads anew with MiXCR; each CDR3 protein has one entry. The table has about 640,000 distinct CDR3 sequences, under 65% seen once. The sample was blood. The receptors derive from a man in his sixties in good health.

Remarks on this clonotype: An end of the junction differs from the germline gene, which may be a read error. The chain carries TRBV12-3 or TRBV12-4 and TRBJ2-6; maybe TRBD1 (5 bases). This CDR3 has 13 residues. The CDR3 nucleotides are TGTGCCAGCAGCATCTCTGGGGCCAACGTCCCGACTTTC. It specifies CASSISGANVPTF.

The genes are TRBV2 and TRBJ2-3; D remains ambiguous. Germline V gene data show CDR1 as SNHLY and CDR2 as FYNNEI. The V and J ends lost 8 bases and 2 bases respectively, with 11 bases between them. CDR3 length: 13 amino acids. The CDR3 DNA is TGTGCCAGCTTACCCATGTCCACAGATACGCAGTATTTT. Translating it yields CASLPMSTDTQYF.

V usage is TRBV5-1 and J usage is TRBJ2-2, with D uncertain. V lost 8 bases and J lost 3, with 14 bases in between. CDR1 and CDR2 (germline): SGHRS, YFSETQ. The CDR3 is made up of 14 amino acids. CDR3 coding DNA: TGCGCCAGTACCGCTAGTCCGGACACCGGGGAGCTGTTTTTT. It specifies CASTASPDTGELFF.

The chain recombines TRBV7-2 with TRBJ2-7; the match to TRBD2 covers 11 bases. J was trimmed by 0 bases and V by 0 bases; bases with no gene match: 4. This CDR3 spans 17 amino acids. CDR1 is SGHTA and CDR2 is FQGNSA in the germline V gene. The CDR3 loop reads CASSLASGRANSYEQYF. Written as DNA, the CDR3 is TGTGCCAGCAGCTTAGCTAGCGGGAGGGCGAACTCCTACGAGCAGTACTTC. Supplemented by reference TRBV7-2 and TRBJ2-7, the full variable domain reads GAGVSQSPSNKVTEKGKDVELRCDPISGHTALYWYRQSLGQGLEFLIYFQGNSAPDKSGLPSDRFSAERTGGSVSTLTIQRTQQEDSAVYLCASSLASGRANSYEQYFGPGTRLTVT.

CDR3 nucleotides: TGTGCCAGCAGTCCAAATATGGCGGCAGGGGGGTACAATGAGCAGTTCTTC. Translating it yields CASSPNMAAGGYNEQFF. V gene TRBV14 combines with J gene TRBJ2-1; possibly TRBD1 for D (7 bases). Trimming removed 6 bases at V and 4 bases at J, with 22 bases between. There are 17 residues in the CDR3. Germline V lookup: CDR1 SGHDN, CDR2 FVKESK.

This clonotype was seen a few times. The chain employs TRBV2 and TRBJ2-7; possibly TRBD1 for D (6 bases). Germline loops: CDR1 SNHLY, CDR2 FYNNEI. The V and J ends lost 6 bases and 7 bases respectively, with 16 bases between them. The CDR3 has 13 amino acids. CDR3 protein: CASSRGPIGEQYF. Written as DNA, the CDR3 is TGTGCCAGCAGCAGGGGTCCGATAGGAGAGCAGTACTTC.

This sequence joins TRBV12-3 or TRBV12-4 and TRBJ2-1, with 10 bases fitting TRBD2. This CDR3 comprises 15 residues. Trimming took 7 bases from V and 5 from J; bases not matched to a gene: 8. Here the CDR3 DNA reads TGTGCCAGCATTTGGGGTCTAGCGGGGGACAATGAGCAGTTCTTC. Its translation is CASIWGLAGDNEQFF.

The rearrangement joins TRBV10-3 to TRBJ2-3; D possibly matches TRBD1 or TRBD2 (7 bases each). The CDR3 spans 17 residues. Germline-derived CDR1 and CDR2 are ENHRY and SYGVKD. The V gene lost 0 bases and the J gene lost 2 bases, with 15 bases spanning the gap. The CDR3 spells CAISESGGGGPTDTQYF. In nucleotides, the CDR3 is TGTGCCATCAGTGAGTCAGGGGGCGGGGGCCCCACAGATACGCAGTATTTT.

This clonotype was counted between two and nine times. CDR3 protein: CASSQSSLGRGLPYEQYF. The CDR3 coding sequence is TGTGCCAGCAGCCAATCAAGCTTGGGCAGGGGACTACCCTACGAGCAGTACTTC. The chain joins TRBV3-1 to TRBJ2-7, with D possibly matching TRBD2 (7 bases). V lost 2 bases and J lost 2, with 22 bases in between. CDR3 size: 18 residues. Germline V gene data show CDR1 as LGHDT and CDR2 as YNNKEL (reference sequence).

In its sample, this clonotype was seen many times. This chain uses TRBV19 with TRBJ2-1; 7 bases agree with TRBD2. This CDR3 spans 13 amino acids. V was clipped by 5 bases and J by 9 bases; unmatched bases: 7. Germline V gene sequence: CDR1 LNHDA, CDR2 SQIVND (reference sequence). CDR3 sequence: CASSGQREGEQFF. Here the CDR3 DNA reads TGTGCCAGTAGTGGTCAAAGGGAGGGTGAGCAGTTCTTC.

This clonotype was seen a few times. The chain is built from TRBV7-9 and TRBJ2-7, with TRBD1 matching over 9 bases. V was pared by 1 base and J by 4 bases, with 11 bases of the junction left unmatched. This CDR3 region has 17 residues. CDR1 SEHNR and CDR2 FQNEAQ come from the germline V gene (reference sequence). CDR3 loop: CASSLVGQGQLPYEQYF. The DNA for the CDR3 is TGTGCCAGCAGCTTAGTGGGACAGGGCCAACTACCTTACGAGCAGTACTTC. Variable domain in full (rest from reference TRBV7-9 and TRBJ2-7): DTGVSQNPRHKITKRGQNVTFRCDPISEHNRLYWYRQTLGQGPEFLTYFQNEAQLEKSRLLSDRFSAERPKGSFSTLEIQRTEQGDSAMYLCASSLVGQGQLPYEQYFGPGTRLTVT.

This clonotype was seen repeatedly, ten times or more. The chain couples TRBV29-1 to TRBJ2-5; a weak D match, TRBD1 (7 bases). Trimming left V 7 bases short and J 4 bases short, with 19 bases between. Germline CDR1 SQVTM, CDR2 ANQGSEA. CDR3 length: 14 amino acids. CDR3 nucleotide sequence: TGCAGCGCTACAAGACAGGGAGGCGCAGAGACCCAGTACTTC. Translation gives CSATRQGGAETQYF. Together with reference TRBV29-1 and TRBJ2-5, the CDR3 gives the full variable domain: SAVISQKPSRDICQRGTSLTIQCQVDSQVTMMFWYRQQPGQSLTLIATANQGSEATYESGFVIDKFPISRPNLTFSTLTVSNMSPEDSSIYLCSATRQGGAETQYFGPGTRLLVL.

This clonotype occurred a few times. This chain joins TRBV4-2 and TRBJ1-4, with D perhaps TRBD1 (5 bases). The length of the CDR3 is 17 residues. Between the trimmed V and J ends, which lost 0 bases and 8 bases, there was a span of 19 bases. CDR1 is LGHNA and CDR2 is YNFKEQ in the germline V gene. In nucleotides, the CDR3 is TGTGCCAGCAGCCAAGATGGGAATCCAGGGTCAGGGGAAAAACTGTTTTTT. Translating it yields CASSQDGNPGSGEKLFF.

The chain joins TRBV29-1 to TRBJ2-1; 11 bases fit TRBD2. V dropped 4 bases and J dropped 2; count of bases not matched to a gene: 4. The CDR3 extends over 15 amino acids. Germline V gene data show CDR1 as SQVTM and CDR2 as ANQGSEA. Here the CDR3 reads CSVGLAGGPYNEQFF. Here the CDR3 DNA reads TGCAGCGTTGGTTTAGCGGGGGGGCCCTACAATGAGCAGTTCTTC.

V gene TRBV20-1 combines with J gene TRBJ2-4, with 12 bases aligning to TRBD2. V trimming: 3 bases; J trimming: 6 bases; junction bases outside the gene matches: 9. The length of the CDR3 is 16 residues. Germline lookup yields CDR1 DFQATT and CDR2 SNEGSKA (reference sequence). CDR3 in DNA: TGCAGTGCTAGGGACAGTCTAGCGGGGGGGAGAAACATTCAGTACTTC. This sequence encodes CSARDSLAGGRNIQYF.

This clonotype was detected ten times or more. The genes are TRBV20-1 and TRBJ2-7, with D tentatively TRBD2 (5 bases). The germline V gene encodes CDR1 DFQATT and CDR2 SNEGSKA (reference sequence). V dropped 6 bases and J dropped 2 bases, with 17 bases sitting between them. CDR3 length: 14 residues. CDR3 sequence (DNA): TGCAGTGCCTTACCGGAGGACGGAGCCTACGAGCAGTACTTC. Encoded protein: CSALPEDGAYEQYF.

The rearrangement uses TRBV4-1 and TRBJ2-7; 12 nucleotides line up with TRBD2. Looked up from germline, CDR1 is MGHRA and CDR2 is YSYEKL. V lost 2 bases, J lost 0 bases, and 2 bases stayed unmatched. This CDR3 comprises 16 residues. The CDR3 DNA sequence: TGCGCCAGCAGCCAAACTAGCGGGGGGAGCTCCTACGAGCAGTACTTC. Amino acid sequence: CASSQTSGGSSYEQYF.

V gene TRBV7-2 combines with J gene TRBJ2-1; 14 bases agree with TRBD2. The tail of the sequence fits TRBJ2-7 better, so the J call may be wrong. Germline V gene lookup returns CDR1 SGHTA and CDR2 FQGNSA. The CDR3 runs 18 residues. The CDR3 loop is CASSEGTSGGSYHNEQYF. Written as DNA, the CDR3 is TGTGCCAGCAGCGAAGGGACTAGCGGGGGAAGCTACCACAATGAGCAGTACTTC.

The chain recombines TRBV14 with TRBJ2-3, with D unclear. The germline CDR1 and CDR2 sequences are SGHDN and FVKESK. The CDR3 covers 13 residues. V was cut by 1 base and J by 11 bases, with 13 bases left in between. The CDR3 reads CASSQGWQVGQYF. CDR3 nucleotides: TGTGCCAGCAGCCAAGGCTGGCAGGTCGGGCAGTATTTT.

This chain connects TRBV11-2 to TRBJ2-3; tentatively, D is TRBD2 (6 bases). V was pared by 5 bases and J by 6 bases, with 18 bases between. Germline V gene sequence: CDR1 SGHAT, CDR2 FQNNGV. CDR3 size: 15 residues. CDR3 sequence (DNA): TGTGCCAGCAGCGGGAAAGGGACTGTTCTCGATACGCAGTATTTT. Translating it yields CASSGKGTVLDTQYF.

The gene calls are TRBV6-5 and TRBJ2-7; tentatively, D is TRBD2 (6 bases). TRBJ2-5 explains the end of the DNA better; the J call may be wrong. Germline CDR1 reads MNHEY; CDR2 reads SVGAGI. The CDR3 contains 14 residues. The CDR3 is CASSPGELRKTQYF. The CDR3 DNA sequence: TGTGCCAGCAGCCCGGGGGAGCTCCGGAAGACCCAGTACTTC.

The chain employs TRBV5-1 and TRBJ2-5, with 8 bases identical to TRBD1. Germline trimming cut 2 bases from V and 4 bases from J; bases unmatched to any gene: 7. CDR3 size: 15 residues. Germline loops: CDR1 SGHRS, CDR2 YFSETQ. The CDR3 reads CASSFSGTGIETQYF. CDR3 DNA: TGCGCCAGCAGCTTTTCCGGGACAGGAATAGAGACCCAGTACTTC.

Worth noting for this clonotype: The germline gene is not matched at one end of the junction; a read error may be the cause. The chain has TRBV4-2 and TRBJ1-2, with D possibly matching TRBD1 (6 bases). This CDR3 contains 14 residues. CDR1 is LGHNA and CDR2 is YNFKEQ in the germline V gene. CDR3 DNA sequence: TGTGCCAGCAGCCAAGTCGGGGGCGTCTATGACTACACCTTC. It codes for CASSQVGGVYDYTF.